The clone carrying this TCR beta chain was observed a single time. RNA in amounts of roughly 0.5 to 1 ug was reverse transcribed with random hexamers. TCRdb re-called the immunoSEQ multiplex PCR reads through MiXCR, storing one row per CDR3 protein. The repertoire holds roughly 120,000 distinct CDR3 sequences, with 94% as singletons. This record comes from a study of CD8 T cells in Susac syndrome. The clonotype comes from a human donor with multiple sclerosis. The sequenced material came from CD4+ T cells from PBMCs.

CDR3 DNA: TGCGCCACCTCGGTGGGGAGCACAGATACGCAGTATTTT. Amino acids: CATSVGSTDTQYF. The chain combines TRBV5-1 with TRBJ2-3; D ambiguous. The V end was cut by 9 bases, the J end by 0 bases, with 11 bases between. This CDR3 comprises 13 residues. Germline lookup yields CDR1 SGHRS and CDR2 YFSETQ.